The entry below gives a single T cell receptor beta chain sequence along with its context. Using its own MiXCR run on the 5' RACE reads, TCRdb lists one record per CDR3 protein. In the table there are about 320,000 distinct CDR3 sequences, around 4.4% of which are singletons. These data are taken from a study of T cells after yellow fever vaccination. The germline gives CDR1 MNHEY, CDR2 SMNVEV (reference sequence). With 4 bases removed from V and 0 bases from J, the gap between germline ends came to 10 bases. The CDR3 contains 15 residues. The chain uses TRBV27 and TRBJ1-5; D is perhaps TRBD1 (6 bases). The sample in question was PBMCs, obtained 15 days after the yellow fever booster vaccination. This receptor was identified in a man in his late teens or twenties who received the YFV17D yellow fever vaccine. The CDR3 DNA reads TGTGCCAGCAGTTCGGACAGCTATAGCAATCAGCCCCAGCATTTT. Translation gives CASSSDSYSNQPQHF.